Included here is one T cell receptor beta chain sequence, with context. This record comes from a study of blood T cell repertoires in COVID-19. Study details: Samples representing acute and convalescent COVID-19 were sourced from the United States, Italy and Spain.

Authors' methods: Amplification with reference gene primers provided the estimates of nucleated cell counts. Sequenced by immunoSEQ multiplex PCR; TCRdb stores in-frame clones only, minus some. V and J calls and clone size are those listed in that table; D and trimming were worked out from the DNA. The sample lists roughly 260,000 clones; roughly 88% were seen once. With 5 bases clipped from V and 1 base from J, the junction kept 15 bases outside the gene matches. CDR1 and CDR2 from the germline V gene are SGHNT and YENEEA. CDR3 length: 18 amino acids. Sequencing was carried out using peripheral blood. The chain employs TRBV11-3 and TRBJ1-1, with TRBD1 identical over 8 bases. This TCR came from a woman in her forties who had recovered from COVID-19. CDR3 nucleotides: TGTGCCAGCAGCCCTCTACCCGGGACAGGACTTTCGAACACTGAAGCTTTCTTT. This codes for CASSPLPGTGLSNTEAFF.